Shown below are 25 T cell receptor beta chains from a single sample sequenced in a study of cytomegalovirus exposure and HLA in healthy donors. PCR used 60 Vbeta primers and 13 Jbeta primers. Only in-frame clones appear in the TCRdb table, and some are missing; sequencing was by immunoSEQ multiplex PCR. The sample lists 150,000 to 200,000 clones, roughly 80% seen once, with about 0.25% in the top ten. Sequenced input: PBMCs. These receptors were obtained from a boy aged 5 to 17 in good health and CMV-seronegative.

V and J are TRBV19 and TRBJ2-1; tentatively, D is TRBD1 (5 bases). The germline V and J ends were trimmed by 6 bases and 5 bases, with 11 bases remaining between them. The germline V gene has CDR1 LNHDA and CDR2 SQIVND (reference sequence). CDR3 length: 13 residues. The CDR3 spells CASSPGLDNEQFF. The CDR3 bases are TGTGCCAGTAGCCCAGGGCTCGACAATGAGCAGTTCTTC. Full variable domain (remainder filled in from reference TRBV19 and TRBJ2-1): DGGITQSPKYLFRKEGQNVTLSCEQNLNHDAMYWYRQDPGQGLRLIYYSQIVNDFQKGDIAEGYSVSREKKESFPLTVTSAQKNPTAFYLCASSPGLDNEQFFGPGTRLTVL.

This clone has more than one count but fewer than ten. The chain recombines TRBV6-6 with TRBJ1-5; D is ambiguous. The CDR3 has 13 amino acids. In germline, CDR1 is MNHNY, CDR2 SVGAGI (reference sequence). The germline V and J ends were trimmed by 5 bases and 2 bases, with 7 bases remaining between them. The CDR3 sequence is CASSRLGNQPQHF. The CDR3 nucleotides are TGTGCCAGCAGTCGTCTAGGCAATCAGCCCCAGCATTTT.

The rearrangement joins TRBV5-6 to TRBJ2-7, with D possibly being TRBD2 (6 bases). The V end lost 6 bases, the J end lost 0 bases, and 13 bases lay between the germline ends. This CDR3 contains 14 residues. CDR1 and CDR2 from the germline V gene are SGHDT and YYEEEE. CDR3 residues: CASMTGTFSYEQYF. CDR3 sequence (DNA): TGTGCCAGCATGACCGGGACTTTCTCCTACGAGCAGTACTTC.

The chain uses TRBV7-9 and TRBJ2-7, with TRBD2 as a possible D gene (6 bases). V was trimmed by 7 bases and J by 4 bases, leaving 8 bases between them. CDR3 size: 11 residues. Germline V lookup: CDR1 SEHNR, CDR2 FQNEAQ (reference sequence). CDR3 in DNA: TGTGCCAGCATGGAGGGGTACGAGCAGTACTTC. It translates to CASMEGYEQYF. The variable domain in full, with the rest retrieved from reference TRBV7-9 and TRBJ2-7, is DTGVSQNPRHKITKRGQNVTFRCDPISEHNRLYWYRQTLGQGPEFLTYFQNEAQLEKSRLLSDRFSAERPKGSFSTLEIQRTEQGDSAMYLCASMEGYEQYFGPGTRLTVT.

V and J are TRBV10-3 and TRBJ2-7, with D tentatively TRBD2 (5 bases). Trimming left V 9 bases short and J 1 base short, with 7 bases between. This CDR3 spans 11 amino acids. The germline V gene encodes CDR1 ENHRY and CDR2 SYGVKD. This CDR3 is CAISGSYEQYF. CDR3 DNA: TGTGCCATATCGGGGTCCTACGAGCAGTACTTC.

This clone turned up a few times. V usage is TRBV5-3 and J usage is TRBJ1-2, with 10 nucleotides matching TRBD1. Being an ORF, TRBV5-3 has a function that is uncertain. The CDR3 is made up of 15 amino acids. The junction had 9 bases not matched to a gene; V was cut back by 5 bases and J by 5 bases. CDR3 sequence: CARRRGTGDPYGYTF. The CDR3 bases are TGTGCCAGAAGACGCGGGACAGGGGACCCTTATGGCTACACCTTC.

The chain links TRBV30 to TRBJ2-3; the match to TRBD1 covers 11 bases. Germline V gives CDR1 GTSNPN, CDR2 SVGIG (reference sequence). Trimming cost V 6 bases and J 3 bases; bases outside gene matches: 8. This CDR3 region has 15 residues. CDR3 amino acids: CACPKGTGGTDTQYF. As DNA, the CDR3 is TGTGCCTGCCCGAAGGGGACAGGGGGAACAGATACGCAGTATTTT.

This rearrangement joins TRBV28 to TRBJ1-2; D is undetermined. This CDR3 contains 11 residues. Germline-derived CDR1 and CDR2 are MDHEN and SYDVKM. V dropped 8 bases and J dropped 3 bases, with 7 bases sitting between them. The CDR3 coding sequence is TGTGCCAGCGGCAGTTACTATGGCTACACCTTC. Protein product: CASGSYYGYTF.

The chain is built from TRBV5-4 and TRBJ2-1, with 8 bases identical to TRBD1. The germline gives CDR1 SGHNT, CDR2 YYREEE (reference sequence). The CDR3 is 15 amino acids. Trimming at V came to 2 bases and at J to 2 bases, leaving 3 bases not matched to a gene. The CDR3 nucleotides read TGTGCCAGCAGCTTACCGACAGGGGCCTACAATGAGCAGTTCTTC. This gives the protein CASSLPTGAYNEQFF.

Comment on this clone: The same CDR3 can be traced to other DNA sequences in this sample. V usage is TRBV5-1 and J usage is TRBJ2-2; D is unclear. Germline V gene sequence: CDR1 SGHRS, CDR2 YFSETQ. CDR3 length: 15 amino acids. The V end lost 0 bases, the J end lost 1 base, and 7 bases lay between the germline ends. In DNA form, the CDR3 reads TGCGCCAGCAGCTTGGCTCGACAGAACACCGGGGAGCTGTTTTTT. It is translated as CASSLARQNTGELFF.

The V gene is TRBV6-6, the J gene TRBJ1-2; D uncertain. Per the germline V gene, CDR1 is MNHNY and CDR2 is SVGAGI (reference sequence). Deletions cut 4 bases from V and 4 bases from J, with 10 bases between. The CDR3 runs to 13 residues. The CDR3 DNA reads TGTGCCAGCAGTTGGTCACAGAGCTATGGCTACACCTTC. Its protein product is CASSWSQSYGYTF.

The V and J genes are TRBV6-5 and TRBJ2-7; 7 bases fit TRBD2. V lost 2 bases to trimming and J lost 3 bases; unmatched junction nucleotides: 7. The CDR3 covers 15 residues. Germline assignment: CDR1 MNHEY and CDR2 SVGAGI. DNA of the CDR3: TGTGCCAGCAGTTACCGTACCGGGACTAACTACGAGCAGTACTTC. Translated, it gives CASSYRTGTNYEQYF.

The chain couples TRBV2 to TRBJ1-2; D is ambiguous. The CDR3 is made up of 13 amino acids. CDR1 SNHLY and CDR2 FYNNEI come from the germline V gene. Trimming removed 4 bases at V and 2 bases at J, with 8 bases between. The CDR3 loop reads CASSGRENYGYTF. The CDR3 DNA reads TGTGCCAGCAGTGGTAGAGAGAACTATGGCTACACCTTC. The variable domain in full, completed from reference TRBV2 and TRBJ1-2, reads EPEVTQTPSHQVTQMGQEVILRCVPISNHLYFYWYRQILGQKVEFLVSFYNNEISEKSEIFDDQFSVERPDGSNFTLKIRSTKLEDSAMYFCASSGRENYGYTFGSGTRLTVV.

The chain has TRBV18 and TRBJ1-1; D not resolved. Germline V lookup: CDR1 KGHSH, CDR2 LQKENI. This CDR3 has 12 residues. The V end lost 2 bases, the J end lost 4 bases, and 5 bases lay between the germline ends. The CDR3 spells CASSPGLTEAFF. Here the CDR3 DNA reads TGTGCCAGCTCACCAGGGCTCACTGAAGCTTTCTTT.

In nucleotides, the CDR3 is TGTGCCAGCAGACGACAGGGTAGCACAGATACGCAGTATTTT. This encodes CASRRQGSTDTQYF. The gene calls are TRBV2 and TRBJ2-3; TRBD1 matches at 7 bases. CDR3 length: 14 residues. CDR1 is SNHLY and CDR2 is FYNNEI in the germline V gene. After removal of 6 bases from V and 0 bases from J, the junction contained 3 bases not matched to a gene.

The chain couples TRBV19 to TRBJ1-1; TRBD1 matches 8 bases. The CDR3 length is 17 residues. The V and J ends lost 3 bases and 7 bases, in that order; junction bases with no gene match: 16. The V gene's germline CDR1 is LNHDA and CDR2 SQIVND (reference sequence). CDR3 in amino acids: CASSIWAGGRRNDEAFF. CDR3 sequence (DNA): TGTGCCAGTAGTATCTGGGCAGGGGGCCGTCGAAATGATGAAGCTTTCTTT. Based on the CDR3 plus reference TRBV19 and TRBJ1-1, the full variable domain is DGGITQSPKYLFRKEGQNVTLSCEQNLNHDAMYWYRQDPGQGLRLIYYSQIVNDFQKGDIAEGYSVSREKKESFPLTVTSAQKNPTAFYLCASSIWAGGRRNDEAFFGQGTRLTVV.

The chain has TRBV5-1 and TRBJ2-6; 8 nucleotides agree with TRBD1. CDR3 length: 16 residues. Looked up from germline, CDR1 is SGHRS and CDR2 is YFSETQ. Germline trimming cut 1 base from V and 2 bases from J; bases unmatched to any gene: 2. The CDR3 sequence is CASSLTTGAGANVLTF. CDR3 coding DNA: TGCGCCAGCAGCTTGACGACAGGGGCTGGGGCCAACGTCCTGACTTTC.

The table lists this clone with a few counts. V gene TRBV5-6 combines with J gene TRBJ1-3; D might be TRBD1 (5 bases). V was trimmed by 0 bases and J by 2 bases, leaving 9 bases between them. The length of the CDR3 is 15 residues. The germline V gene has CDR1 SGHDT and CDR2 YYEEEE. CDR3 region: CASSLVSRAGNTIYF. The CDR3 DNA reads as TGTGCCAGCAGCTTGGTTAGCAGGGCTGGAAACACCATATATTTT.

The chain carries TRBV29-1 and TRBJ2-1; 7 bases fit TRBD1. Germline-derived CDR1 and CDR2 are SQVTM and ANQGSEA. After removal of 3 bases from V and 4 bases from J, the junction contained 15 bases not matched to a gene. The CDR3 is made up of 17 amino acids. In DNA, the CDR3 is TGCAGCGTTGATATCCTTACAGGGGTGTCAGATTACAATGAGCAGTTCTTC. Residues: CSVDILTGVSDYNEQFF.

The chain couples TRBV28 to TRBJ1-5; 8 bases align to TRBD1. Germline V gene lookup returns CDR1 MDHEN and CDR2 SYDVKM. V lost 5 bases to trimming and J lost 4 bases; unmatched junction nucleotides: 7. The CDR3 has 15 amino acids. CDR3 residues: CASSPNRGVNQPQHF. The CDR3 DNA reads TGTGCCAGCAGTCCGAACAGGGGGGTTAATCAGCCCCAGCATTTT.

The chain recombines TRBV5-4 with TRBJ2-7; 8 nucleotides match TRBD2. J lost 7 bases, V lost 2 bases, and 11 bases had no gene match. The germline V gene has CDR1 SGHNT and CDR2 YYREEE (reference sequence). The CDR3 is made up of 15 amino acids. The CDR3 spells CASSFPGLGMSEQYF. For the CDR3, the DNA is TGTGCCAGCAGCTTTCCGGGACTAGGAATGTCTGAGCAGTACTTC. The whole variable domain, remainder taken from reference TRBV5-4 and TRBJ2-7, is ETGVTQSPTHLIKTRGQQVTLRCSSQSGHNTVSWYQQALGQGPQFIFQYYREEENGRGNFPPRFSGLQFPNYSSELNVNALELDDSALYLCASSFPGLGMSEQYFGPGTRLTVT.

Concerning this clone: Mismatch with germline at one junction end may stem from a read error. The V gene is TRBV10-1, the J gene TRBJ2-1, with 9 nucleotides matching TRBD1. The germline V gene encodes CDR1 WNHNN and CDR2 SYGVQD (reference sequence). This CDR3 spans 15 amino acids. This CDR3 reads CASSLGTGPYNEQFF. The CDR3 DNA is TGCGCCAGCAGCCTCGGGACAGGGCCCTATAATGAGCAGTTCTTC.

This chain connects TRBV11-2 to TRBJ1-4; D remains ambiguous. The CDR3 runs to 15 residues. Trimming left V 4 bases short and J 0 bases short, with 9 bases between. Germline assignment: CDR1 SGHAT and CDR2 FQNNGV. Written as DNA, the CDR3 is TGTGCCAGCAGCTACGCAAGCCCAACTAATGAAAAACTGTTTTTT. Translated, it gives CASSYASPTNEKLFF.

The rearrangement joins TRBV18 to TRBJ1-2, with D unclear. CDR3 length equals 11 residues. V was pared by 3 bases and J by 12 bases, with 11 bases between. From germline, CDR1 is KGHSH and CDR2 LQKENI. CDR3 region: CASSPSGEDTF. CDR3 DNA sequence: TGTGCCAGCTCACCCTCCGGGGAGGACACCTTC. The full variable domain, in which reference TRBV18 and TRBJ1-2 provide the parts outside the CDR3, is NAGVMQNPRHLVRRRGQEARLRCSPMKGHSHVYWYRQLPEEGLKFMVYLQKENIIDESGMPKERFSAEFPKEGPSILRIQQVVRGDSAAYFCASSPSGEDTFGSGTRLTVV.

This chain connects TRBV7-6 to TRBJ1-2; D uncertain. This CDR3 is 13 amino acids long. V lost 1 base to trimming and J lost 7 bases, with 10 bases between them. Germline V gene data show CDR1 as SGHVS and CDR2 as FNYEAQ. The CDR3 coding sequence is TGTGCCAGCAGCTTAGTGGAGAAGAGTGGCTACACCTTC. This sequence encodes CASSLVEKSGYTF. The full variable domain, its missing parts supplied by reference TRBV7-6 and TRBJ1-2, is GAGVSQSPRYKVTKRGQDVALRCDPISGHVSLYWYRQALGQGPEFLTYFNYEAQQDKSGLPNDRFSAERPEGSISTLTIQRTEQRDSAMYRCASSLVEKSGYTFGSGTRLTVV.